This paragraph reports one TCR beta chain. Profiling relied on immunoSEQ multiplex PCR, and the TCRdb table lists in-frame clones only, not all of them. The sample contains fewer than 250,000 clones, approximately 90% of which appear only once. The CDR3 is 16 amino acids. V dropped 0 bases and J dropped 2 bases, with 13 bases sitting between them. Germline CDR1 is LNHNV and CDR2 is YYDKDF (reference sequence). This specimen comes from a study of blood T cell repertoires in COVID-19. Study overall: T cells, B-cell-depleted T cells, or PBMCs supplied cDNA or gDNA.

The chain combines TRBV15 with TRBJ1-1; D may be TRBD1 (6 bases). Material for sequencing was peripheral blood. The TCR sequence derives from a young man with acute or convalescent COVID-19. CDR3 amino acids: CATSRERQVLNTEAFF. The CDR3 DNA reads as TGTGCCACCAGCAGAGAACGACAGGTATTAAACACTGAAGCTTTCTTT.